Shown below are 28 T cell receptor beta chains from a single sample sequenced in a study of PD-1 blockade in classical Hodgkin lymphoma. The assay was immunoSEQ multiplex PCR, and TCRdb's table has in-frame clones only and misses some. The data show more than 15,000 clones, 86% seen once. Time point indicated: newly diagnosed, previously untreated cHL patient sample. The authors purified CD4+ T cells from thawed PBMCs by magnetic negative selection. Sequences were obtained from CD4+ T cells from blood. Every receptor here comes from a human donor with classical Hodgkin lymphoma.

V and J are TRBV19 and TRBJ2-2, with D perhaps given as TRBD1 or TRBD2 (5 bases each). CDR3 length: 13 residues. The germline gives CDR1 LNHDA, CDR2 SQIVND (reference sequence). The ends were cut back, 8 bases at V and 6 bases at J, with 13 bases in the middle. The CDR3 loop reads CASFLGGAGELFF. The CDR3 DNA reads TGTGCCAGTTTCCTTGGGGGAGCCGGGGAGCTGTTTTTT.

CDR3 region: CASSLAPLQGAGGYTF. As DNA, the CDR3 is TGTGCCAGCAGCTTGGCCCCTTTACAGGGGGCGGGTGGCTACACCTTC. J is TRBJ1-2 and V is TRBV5-5; 9 bases are shared with TRBD1. CDR1 and CDR2 (germline): SGHKS, YYEKEE (reference sequence). V dropped 0 bases and J dropped 7; count of bases not matched to a gene: 10. The CDR3 sequence is 16 residues long.

This clone appeared once. The chain joins TRBV6-6 to TRBJ2-1; D not certain. The CDR3 is made up of 14 amino acids. Germline values: CDR1 MNHNY, CDR2 SVGAGI (reference sequence). The ends were cut back, 5 bases at V and 10 bases at J, with 18 bases in the middle. The DNA of the CDR3 is TGTGCCAGCAGTCTCCCCTCGGCCCCCAGGGAGCAGTTCTTC. Protein product: CASSLPSAPREQFF.

This clone was observed a few times. The V gene is TRBV5-1, the J gene TRBJ1-3; D is uncertain. Germline V CDR1 and CDR2: SGHRS, YFSETQ. CDR3 length equals 12 residues. V was pared by 4 bases and J by 0 bases, with 2 bases between. CDR3 in amino acids: CASSPSGNTIYF. For the CDR3, the DNA is TGCGCCAGCAGCCCCTCTGGAAACACCATATATTTT.

The V call is TRBV30, the J call TRBJ2-1; no reliable D call. CDR3 size: 15 residues. In germline, CDR1 is GTSNPN, CDR2 SVGIG (reference sequence). V shed 4 bases and J shed 0 bases, with 13 bases lying between them. The CDR3 DNA reads TGTGCCTGGAAAAGAAACTCGGGCTCCTACAATGAGCAGTTCTTC. Protein: CAWKRNSGSYNEQFF.

The chain couples TRBV29-1 to TRBJ2-7; no definite D call. V lost 4 bases to trimming and J lost 3 bases, with 13 bases between them. The CDR3 totals 13 residues. Germline values: CDR1 SQVTM, CDR2 ANQGSEA. Written as DNA, the CDR3 is TGCAGCGTTGTTGAATCGGCAGGCTACGAGCAGTACTTC. It is translated as CSVVESAGYEQYF.

As DNA, the CDR3 is TGTGCCAGCAGTCTCCGGACAGTGGGTCTAGCTGAGCAGTTCTTC. Residues: CASSLRTVGLAEQFF. The chain carries TRBV28 and TRBJ2-1; D may be TRBD1 (6 bases). This CDR3 spans 15 amino acids. Germline loops: CDR1 MDHEN, CDR2 SYDVKM. The V end lost 5 bases, the J end lost 9 bases, and 20 bases lay between the germline ends.

J is TRBJ2-7 and V is TRBV7-8; the D is unclear. The CDR3 sequence is 15 residues long. Germline CDR1 SGHVS, CDR2 FQNEAQ. Trimming removed 1 base at V and 5 bases at J, with 15 bases between. CDR3 sequence reads: CASSLVPVSPNEQYF. In nucleotides, the CDR3 is TGTGCCAGCAGCTTAGTCCCAGTATCTCCTAACGAGCAGTACTTC. Using reference TRBV7-8 and TRBJ2-7 for the parts outside the CDR3, the full variable domain is GAGVSQSPRYKVAKRGQDVALRCDPISGHVSLFWYQQALGQGPEFLTYFQNEAQLDKSGLPSDRFFAERPEGSVSTLKIQRTQQEDSAVYLCASSLVPVSPNEQYFGPGTRLTVT.

The chain recombines TRBV9 with TRBJ2-7; 8 bases line up with TRBD1. The CDR3 length is 13 residues. Per germline, CDR1 SGDLS and CDR2 YYNGEE. J lost 4 bases, V lost 4 bases, and 4 bases had no gene match. The CDR3 DNA sequence: TGTGCCAGCAGCCGACAGGGGTATTACGAGCAGTACTTC. Protein: CASSRQGYYEQYF.

CDR3 DNA sequence: TGTGCCAGCAGTCCACGGGCCCCGGCACCCGGGGAGCTGTTTTTT. Protein sequence: CASSPRAPAPGELFF. V is TRBV7-2 and J is TRBJ2-2; D gene unclear. This CDR3 has 15 amino acids. CDR1 is SGHTA, CDR2 FQGNSA, per germline. Trimming pared 6 bases from V and 6 bases from J, leaving 17 bases between.

The V and J genes are TRBV7-9 and TRBJ2-7; 11 bases align to TRBD1. Germline values: CDR1 SEHNR, CDR2 FQNEAQ (reference sequence). The junction had 11 bases not matched to a gene; V was cut back by 4 bases and J by 6 bases. This CDR3 has 16 residues. Here the CDR3 DNA reads TGTGCCAGCAGCTCAGGCGGCGGACAGGGGGCCTTCGAGCAGTACTTC. Protein product: CASSSGGGQGAFEQYF.

The V and J genes are TRBV7-2 and TRBJ1-1; no clear D. Germline V gene data show CDR1 as SGHTA and CDR2 as FQGNSA. This CDR3 is built from 14 residues. Trimming left V 2 bases short and J 1 base short, with 8 bases between. This chain's CDR3 is CASSLRSTNTEAFF. The CDR3 nucleotides are TGTGCCAGCAGCTTACGTTCGACGAACACTGAAGCTTTCTTT.

This clone was recorded once. This chain links TRBV19 with TRBJ2-1, with 15 bases identical to TRBD2. Germline CDR1 reads LNHDA; CDR2 reads SQIVND (reference sequence). The CDR3 loop spans 19 amino acids. Losses at the gene ends were 3 bases for V and 6 bases for J; bases not matched to a gene: 12. The CDR3 sequence: CASSMGRGLAGGRSNEQFF. CDR3 DNA: TGTGCCAGTAGTATGGGGAGAGGACTAGCGGGAGGGCGGTCCAATGAGCAGTTCTTC.

The rearrangement links TRBV25-1 to TRBJ1-4; D gene uncertain. Germline CDR1 MGHDK, CDR2 SYGVNS. The CDR3 contains 14 residues. V lost 1 base and J lost 4, with 7 bases in between. The CDR3 DNA follows: TGTGCCAGCAGTGAATCCAGGTTTAATGAAAAACTGTTTTTT. It specifies CASSESRFNEKLFF.

This clone has only a few counts. This chain uses TRBV5-1 with TRBJ2-5; possibly TRBD2 for D (5 bases). CDR1 SGHRS and CDR2 YFSETQ come from the germline V gene. The CDR3 loop spans 14 amino acids. V was shortened by 4 bases and J by 9 bases, with 19 bases between the two germline ends. Written as DNA, the CDR3 is TGCGCCAGCAGCGTGGGGTCGGGGTACCAAGCCCAGTACTTC. Its translation is CASSVGSGYQAQYF.

This chain joins TRBV28 and TRBJ1-1; D call uncertain. Trimming took 5 bases from V and 4 from J, leaving 17 bases between them. Germline V gene sequence: CDR1 MDHEN, CDR2 SYDVKM. The CDR3 extends over 15 amino acids. CDR3 nucleotides: TGTGCCAGCAGTCTACCACTGGGAGCGGGCACTGAAGCTTTCTTT. Protein product: CASSLPLGAGTEAFF.

This chain links TRBV7-9 with TRBJ1-5; D is unclear. This CDR3 is 13 amino acids long. Deletions cut 3 bases from V and 6 bases from J, with 9 bases between. Germline lookup yields CDR1 SEHNR and CDR2 FQNEAQ (reference sequence). The CDR3 nucleotides read TGTGCCAGCAGCTTTTCGAACTCTCAGCCCCAGCATTTT. This encodes CASSFSNSQPQHF. The whole variable domain, remainder taken from reference TRBV7-9 and TRBJ1-5, is DTGVSQNPRHKITKRGQNVTFRCDPISEHNRLYWYRQTLGQGPEFLTYFQNEAQLEKSRLLSDRFSAERPKGSFSTLEIQRTEQGDSAMYLCASSFSNSQPQHFGDGTRLSIL.

The genes are TRBV9 and TRBJ1-4, with D perhaps matching TRBD1 (6 bases). The CDR3 is 15 amino acids. From germline, CDR1 is SGDLS and CDR2 YYNGEE. The V end lost 0 bases, the J end lost 6 bases, and 12 bases lay between the germline ends. CDR3 protein: CASSVGTERYEKLFF. CDR3 in DNA: TGTGCCAGCAGCGTAGGGACAGAAAGATATGAAAAACTGTTTTTT.

The sample holds one count of this clone. The chain joins TRBV7-2 to TRBJ2-5; 9 nucleotides agree with TRBD1. J gave up 2 bases and V 1 base, and 2 bases lay outside the gene matches. This CDR3 spans 15 amino acids. Germline V gene data show CDR1 as SGHTA and CDR2 as FQGNSA. The CDR3 nucleotides read TGTGCCAGCAGCTTAGGGGACAGGGATCAAGAGACCCAGTACTTC. It translates to CASSLGDRDQETQYF. Full variable domain (outside the CDR3, taken from reference TRBV7-2 and TRBJ2-5): GAGVSQSPSNKVTEKGKDVELRCDPISGHTALYWYRQSLGQGLEFLIYFQGNSAPDKSGLPSDRFSAERTGGSVSTLTIQRTQQEDSAVYLCASSLGDRDQETQYFGPGTRLLVL.

The rearrangement uses TRBV7-6 and TRBJ2-6, with D perhaps being TRBD1 or TRBD2 (5 bases each). Germline CDR1 is SGHVS and CDR2 is FNYEAQ. Trimming left V 5 bases short and J 0 bases short, with 11 bases between. This CDR3 spans 16 amino acids. CDR3 bases: TGTGCCAGCAGCCGTGGGACCGGCTCTGGGGCCAACGTCCTGACTTTC. Encoded protein: CASSRGTGSGANVLTF. Using reference TRBV7-6 and TRBJ2-6 for the parts outside the CDR3, the full variable domain is GAGVSQSPRYKVTKRGQDVALRCDPISGHVSLYWYRQALGQGPEFLTYFNYEAQQDKSGLPNDRFSAERPEGSISTLTIQRTEQRDSAMYRCASSRGTGSGANVLTFGAGSRLTVL.

The genes are TRBV9 and TRBJ1-4; 8 bases are a match to TRBD1. This CDR3 is 15 amino acids long. The germline gives CDR1 SGDLS, CDR2 YYNGEE. The J segment lost 4 bases and the V segment lost 3 bases, leaving 5 bases of the junction unmatched. The DNA of the CDR3 is TGTGCCAGCAGCGCAATGACAGGGGTTAATGAAAAACTGTTTTTT. Its translation is CASSAMTGVNEKLFF.

The gene calls are TRBV7-2 and TRBJ1-1, with 11 bases identical to TRBD1. CDR1 is SGHTA, CDR2 FQGNSA, per germline. V shed 1 base, J shed 4 bases, and the junction held 5 bases outside the gene matches. This CDR3 is 16 amino acids long. The CDR3 sequence: CASSLVGQGAGTEAFF. The CDR3 DNA is TGTGCCAGCAGCTTAGTTGGACAGGGGGCTGGCACTGAAGCTTTCTTT. The variable domain in full, completed from reference TRBV7-2 and TRBJ1-1, reads GAGVSQSPSNKVTEKGKDVELRCDPISGHTALYWYRQSLGQGLEFLIYFQGNSAPDKSGLPSDRFSAERTGGSVSTLTIQRTQQEDSAVYLCASSLVGQGAGTEAFFGQGTRLTVV.

V and J are TRBV11-1 and TRBJ1-5; D remains unclear. The V end was cut by 1 base, the J end by 4 bases, with 14 bases between. The CDR3 consists of 16 residues. CDR1 is SGHAT and CDR2 is FQDESV in the germline V gene (reference sequence). DNA of the CDR3: TGTGCCAGCAGCTTAGTCGGGAGGAAGGCAAATCAGCCCCAGCATTTT. The encoded protein is CASSLVGRKANQPQHF.

V usage is TRBV7-2 and J usage is TRBJ2-6; the D gene is possibly TRBD2 (6 bases). Germline V gene sequence: CDR1 SGHTA, CDR2 FQGNSA. The CDR3 runs to 16 residues. V shed 1 base and J shed 2 bases, with 9 bases lying between them. This CDR3 reads CASSLGRTTGANVLTF. The CDR3 DNA reads TGTGCCAGCAGCTTAGGACGGACTACTGGGGCCAACGTCCTGACTTTC. The whole variable domain, filled in from reference TRBV7-2 and TRBJ2-6, reads GAGVSQSPSNKVTEKGKDVELRCDPISGHTALYWYRQSLGQGLEFLIYFQGNSAPDKSGLPSDRFSAERTGGSVSTLTIQRTQQEDSAVYLCASSLGRTTGANVLTFGAGSRLTVL.

The rearrangement joins TRBV28 to TRBJ1-5; D remains unclear. The CDR3 covers 16 residues. Per germline, CDR1 MDHEN and CDR2 SYDVKM. The ends were cut back, 2 bases at V and 3 bases at J, with 14 bases in the middle. For the CDR3, the DNA is TGTGCCAGCAGTTTACGTGATGAGTTGGTCAATCAGCCCCAGCATTTT. Its translation is CASSLRDELVNQPQHF.

The chain uses TRBV7-2 and TRBJ1-5; no clear D gene. Germline V gives CDR1 SGHTA, CDR2 FQGNSA. The CDR3 totals 13 residues. V was pared by 1 base and J by 11 bases, with 12 bases between. CDR3 DNA sequence: TGTGCCAGCAGCTTAGAGGGAGGAAAGACCCAGCATTTT. The encoded protein is CASSLEGGKTQHF.

The CDR3 DNA follows: TGTGCCAGCAGTACCTCCAGGACAGCGAAAAACATTCAGTACTTC. This sequence encodes CASSTSRTAKNIQYF. This chain uses TRBV28 with TRBJ2-4, with a possible D match to TRBD1 (6 bases). V was shortened by 5 bases and J by 4 bases, with 15 bases between the two germline ends. Germline CDR1 MDHEN, CDR2 SYDVKM. This CDR3 region has 15 residues. Combining the CDR3 with reference TRBV28 and TRBJ2-4 gives the whole variable domain DVKVTQSSRYLVKRTGEKVFLECVQDMDHENMFWYRQDPGLGLRLIYFSYDVKMKEKGDIPEGYSVSREKKERFSLILESASTNQTSMYLCASSTSRTAKNIQYFGAGTRLSVL.

The V gene is TRBV7-2, the J gene TRBJ2-3; D perhaps matches TRBD1 (5 bases). This CDR3 is built from 13 residues. Trimming left V 1 base short and J 8 bases short, with 10 bases between. Germline V gene data show CDR1 as SGHTA and CDR2 as FQGNSA. The CDR3 loop reads CASSLGDRATQYF. CDR3 in DNA: TGTGCCAGCAGCTTAGGCGACAGAGCTACGCAGTATTTT.